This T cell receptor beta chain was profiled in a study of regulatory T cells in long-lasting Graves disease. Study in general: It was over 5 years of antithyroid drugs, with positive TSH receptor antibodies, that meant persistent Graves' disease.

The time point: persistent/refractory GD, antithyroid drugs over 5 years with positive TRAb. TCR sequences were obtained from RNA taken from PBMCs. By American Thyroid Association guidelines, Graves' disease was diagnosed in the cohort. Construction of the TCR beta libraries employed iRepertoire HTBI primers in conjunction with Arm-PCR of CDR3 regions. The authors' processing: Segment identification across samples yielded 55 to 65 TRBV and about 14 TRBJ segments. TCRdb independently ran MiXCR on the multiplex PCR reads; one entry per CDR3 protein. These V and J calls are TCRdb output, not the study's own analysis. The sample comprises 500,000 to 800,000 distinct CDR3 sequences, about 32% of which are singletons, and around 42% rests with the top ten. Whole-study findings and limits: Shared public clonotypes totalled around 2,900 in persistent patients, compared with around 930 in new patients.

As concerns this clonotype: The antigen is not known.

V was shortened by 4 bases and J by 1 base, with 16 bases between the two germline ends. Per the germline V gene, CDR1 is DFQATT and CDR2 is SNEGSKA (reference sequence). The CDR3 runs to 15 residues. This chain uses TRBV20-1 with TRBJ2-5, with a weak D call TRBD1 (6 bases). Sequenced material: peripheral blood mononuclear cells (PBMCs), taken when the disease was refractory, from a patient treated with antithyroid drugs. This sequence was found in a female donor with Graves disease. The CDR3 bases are TGCAGTGCTACCTCCCTCGGGACATCCCAAGAGACCCAGTACTTC. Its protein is CSATSLGTSQETQYF.